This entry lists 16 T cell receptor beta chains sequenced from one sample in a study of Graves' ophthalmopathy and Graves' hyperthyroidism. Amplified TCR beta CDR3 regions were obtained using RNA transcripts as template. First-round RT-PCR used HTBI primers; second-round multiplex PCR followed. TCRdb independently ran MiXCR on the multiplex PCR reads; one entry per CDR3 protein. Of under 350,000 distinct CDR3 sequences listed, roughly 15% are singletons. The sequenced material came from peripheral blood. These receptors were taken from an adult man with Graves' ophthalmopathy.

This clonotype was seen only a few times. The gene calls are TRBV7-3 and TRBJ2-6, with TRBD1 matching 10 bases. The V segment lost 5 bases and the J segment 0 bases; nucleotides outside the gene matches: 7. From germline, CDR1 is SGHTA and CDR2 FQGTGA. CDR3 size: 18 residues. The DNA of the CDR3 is TGTGCCAGCAGCCCGGGACAGGGGCAAGACTCTGGGGCCAACGTCCTGACTTTC. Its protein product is CASSPGQGQDSGANVLTF.

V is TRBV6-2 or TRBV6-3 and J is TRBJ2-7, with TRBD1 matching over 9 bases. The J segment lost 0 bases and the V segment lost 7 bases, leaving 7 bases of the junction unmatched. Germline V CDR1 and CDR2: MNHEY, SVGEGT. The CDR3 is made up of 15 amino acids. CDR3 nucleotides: TGTGCCAGCAACGACCCGGGACAGGGCTCCTACGAGCAGTACTTC. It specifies CASNDPGQGSYEQYF.

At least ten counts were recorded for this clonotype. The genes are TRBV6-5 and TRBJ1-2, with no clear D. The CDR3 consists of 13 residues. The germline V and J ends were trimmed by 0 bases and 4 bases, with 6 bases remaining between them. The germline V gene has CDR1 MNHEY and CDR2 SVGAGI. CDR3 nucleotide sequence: TGTGCCAGCAGTTACTCGGATTCCTATGGCTACACCTTC. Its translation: CASSYSDSYGYTF.

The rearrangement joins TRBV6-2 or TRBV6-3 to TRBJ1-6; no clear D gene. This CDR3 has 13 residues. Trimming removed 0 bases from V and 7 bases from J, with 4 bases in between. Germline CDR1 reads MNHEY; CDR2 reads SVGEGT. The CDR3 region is CASSYSLNSPLHF. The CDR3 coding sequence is TGTGCCAGCAGTTACTCGCTGAATTCACCCCTCCACTTT.

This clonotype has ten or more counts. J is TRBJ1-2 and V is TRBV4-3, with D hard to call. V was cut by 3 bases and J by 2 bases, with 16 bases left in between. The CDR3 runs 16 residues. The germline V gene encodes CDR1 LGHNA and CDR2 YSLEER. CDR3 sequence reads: CASSQAFGFENYGYTF. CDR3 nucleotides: TGCGCCAGCAGCCAGGCCTTTGGGTTCGAGAACTATGGCTACACCTTC.

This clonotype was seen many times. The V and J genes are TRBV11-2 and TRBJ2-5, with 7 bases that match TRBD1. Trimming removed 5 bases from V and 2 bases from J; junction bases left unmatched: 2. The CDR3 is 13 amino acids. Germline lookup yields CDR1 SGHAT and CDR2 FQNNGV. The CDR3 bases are TGTGCCAGCAGCGGGGGACAGCAAGAGACCCAGTACTTC. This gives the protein CASSGGQQETQYF.

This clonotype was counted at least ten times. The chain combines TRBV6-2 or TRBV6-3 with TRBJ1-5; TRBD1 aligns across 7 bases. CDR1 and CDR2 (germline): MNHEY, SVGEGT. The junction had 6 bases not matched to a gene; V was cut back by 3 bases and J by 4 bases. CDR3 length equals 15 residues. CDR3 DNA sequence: TGTGCCAGCAGTTATCACCGGGACAGAAATCAGCCCCAGCATTTT. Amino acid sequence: CASSYHRDRNQPQHF.

The CDR3 DNA reads as TGTGCCAGCAGTTACTCGAGGGGAAGGGACAGTGGCTACACCTTC. Translation gives CASSYSRGRDSGYTF. The chain is built from TRBV6-5 and TRBJ1-2; TRBD1 matches at 7 bases. Germline V gene data show CDR1 as MNHEY and CDR2 as SVGAGI. The CDR3 totals 15 residues. Unmatched junction bases numbered 8, after V lost 0 bases and J lost 7 bases.

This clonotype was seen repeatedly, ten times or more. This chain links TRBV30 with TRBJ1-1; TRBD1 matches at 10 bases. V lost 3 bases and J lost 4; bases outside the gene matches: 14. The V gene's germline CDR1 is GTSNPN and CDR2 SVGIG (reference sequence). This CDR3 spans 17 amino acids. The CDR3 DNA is TGTGCCTGGAGCCCCTTTAGGGACAGGGGCATAGGCACTGAAGCTTTCTTT. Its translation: CAWSPFRDRGIGTEAFF. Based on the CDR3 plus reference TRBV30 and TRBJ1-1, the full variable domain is SQTIHQWPATLVQPVGSPLSLECTVEGTSNPNLYWYRQAAGRGLQLLFYSVGIGQISSEVPQNLSASRPQDRQFILSSKKLLLSDSGFYLCAWSPFRDRGIGTEAFFGQGTRLTVV.

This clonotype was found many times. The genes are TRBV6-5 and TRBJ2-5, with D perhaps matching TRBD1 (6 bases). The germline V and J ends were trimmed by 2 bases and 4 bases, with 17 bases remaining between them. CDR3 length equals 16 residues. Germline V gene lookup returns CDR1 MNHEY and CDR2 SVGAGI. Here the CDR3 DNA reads TGTGCCAGCAGTTACCCTAAGACAGGTGGAGGAGAGACCCAGTACTTC. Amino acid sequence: CASSYPKTGGGETQYF.

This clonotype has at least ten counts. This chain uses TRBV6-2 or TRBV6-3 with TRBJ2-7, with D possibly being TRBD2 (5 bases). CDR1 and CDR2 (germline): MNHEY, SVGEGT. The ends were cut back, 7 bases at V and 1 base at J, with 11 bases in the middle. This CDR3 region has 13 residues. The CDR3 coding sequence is TGTGCCAGCAACCCGGACTTTTCCTACGAGCAGTACTTC. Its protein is CASNPDFSYEQYF.

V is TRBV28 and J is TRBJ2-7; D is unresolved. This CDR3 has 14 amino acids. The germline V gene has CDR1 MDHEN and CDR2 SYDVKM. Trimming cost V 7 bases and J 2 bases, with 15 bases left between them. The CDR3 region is CASKSVAATYEQYF. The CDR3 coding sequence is TGTGCCAGCAAGTCGGTGGCGGCAACCTACGAGCAGTACTTC.

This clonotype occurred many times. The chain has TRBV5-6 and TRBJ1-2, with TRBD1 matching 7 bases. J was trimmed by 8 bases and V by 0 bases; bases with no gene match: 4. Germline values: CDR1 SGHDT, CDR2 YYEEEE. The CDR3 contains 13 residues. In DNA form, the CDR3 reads TGTGCCAGCAGCTTGGGACAGGGTACCGGCTACACCTTC. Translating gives CASSLGQGTGYTF.

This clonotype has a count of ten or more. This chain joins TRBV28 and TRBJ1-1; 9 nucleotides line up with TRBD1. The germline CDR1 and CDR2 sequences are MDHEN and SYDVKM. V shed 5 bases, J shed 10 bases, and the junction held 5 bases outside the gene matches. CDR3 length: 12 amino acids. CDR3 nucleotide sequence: TGTGCCAGCAGTCTCCAACAGGGGGCAGCTTTCTTT. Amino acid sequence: CASSLQQGAAFF. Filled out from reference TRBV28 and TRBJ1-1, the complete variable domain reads DVKVTQSSRYLVKRTGEKVFLECVQDMDHENMFWYRQDPGLGLRLIYFSYDVKMKEKGDIPEGYSVSREKKERFSLILESASTNQTSMYLCASSLQQGAAFFGQGTRLTVV.

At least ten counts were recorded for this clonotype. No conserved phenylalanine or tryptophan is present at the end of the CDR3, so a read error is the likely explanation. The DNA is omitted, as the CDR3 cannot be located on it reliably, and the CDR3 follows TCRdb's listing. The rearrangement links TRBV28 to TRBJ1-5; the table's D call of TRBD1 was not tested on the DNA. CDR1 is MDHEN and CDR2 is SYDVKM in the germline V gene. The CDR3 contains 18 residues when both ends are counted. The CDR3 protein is CASSLTAGTAFLSAPLFL.

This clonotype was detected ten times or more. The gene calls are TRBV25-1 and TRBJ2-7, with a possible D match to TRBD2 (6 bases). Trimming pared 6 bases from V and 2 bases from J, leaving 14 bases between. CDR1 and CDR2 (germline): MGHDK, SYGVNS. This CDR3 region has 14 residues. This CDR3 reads CASSWTTQPYEQYF. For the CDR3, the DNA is TGTGCCAGCAGCTGGACTACTCAGCCCTACGAGCAGTACTTC.